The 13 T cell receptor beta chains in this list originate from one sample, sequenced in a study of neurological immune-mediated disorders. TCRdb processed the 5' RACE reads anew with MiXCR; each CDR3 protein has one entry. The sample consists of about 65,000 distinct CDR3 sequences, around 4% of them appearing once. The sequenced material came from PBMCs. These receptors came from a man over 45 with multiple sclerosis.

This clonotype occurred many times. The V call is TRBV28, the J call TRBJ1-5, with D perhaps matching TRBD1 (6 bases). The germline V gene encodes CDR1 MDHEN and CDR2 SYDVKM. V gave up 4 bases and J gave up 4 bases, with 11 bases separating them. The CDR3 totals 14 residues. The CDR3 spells CASSSPGVNQPQHF. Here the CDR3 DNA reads TGTGCCAGCAGTTCTCCAGGGGTAAATCAGCCCCAGCATTTT.

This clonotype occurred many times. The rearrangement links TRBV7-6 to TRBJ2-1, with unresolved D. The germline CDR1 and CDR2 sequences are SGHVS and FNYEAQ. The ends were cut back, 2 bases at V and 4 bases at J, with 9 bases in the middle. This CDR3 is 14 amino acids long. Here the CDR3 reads CASSLFSVYNEQFF. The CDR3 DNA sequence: TGTGCCAGCAGCTTATTTTCAGTATACAATGAGCAGTTCTTC.

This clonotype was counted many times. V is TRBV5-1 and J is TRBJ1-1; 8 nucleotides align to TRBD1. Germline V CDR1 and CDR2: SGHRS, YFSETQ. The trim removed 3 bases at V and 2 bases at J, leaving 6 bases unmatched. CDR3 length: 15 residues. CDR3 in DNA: TGCGCCAGCAGCTCCCCCCAGGGGGCAAACACTGAAGCTTTCTTT. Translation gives CASSSPQGANTEAFF.

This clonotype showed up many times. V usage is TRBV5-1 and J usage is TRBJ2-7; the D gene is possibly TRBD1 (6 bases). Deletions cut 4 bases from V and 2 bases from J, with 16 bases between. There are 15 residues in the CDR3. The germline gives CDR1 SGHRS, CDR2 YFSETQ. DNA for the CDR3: TGCGCCAGCAGCCAGGGGACAACGGCAACCTACGAGCAGTACTTC. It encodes CASSQGTTATYEQYF.

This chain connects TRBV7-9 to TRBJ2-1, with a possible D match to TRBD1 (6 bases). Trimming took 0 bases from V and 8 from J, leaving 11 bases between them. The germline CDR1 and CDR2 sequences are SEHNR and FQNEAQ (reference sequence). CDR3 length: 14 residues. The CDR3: CASSLANRAYEQFF. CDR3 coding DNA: TGTGCCAGCAGCTTAGCGAACAGGGCATATGAGCAGTTCTTC.

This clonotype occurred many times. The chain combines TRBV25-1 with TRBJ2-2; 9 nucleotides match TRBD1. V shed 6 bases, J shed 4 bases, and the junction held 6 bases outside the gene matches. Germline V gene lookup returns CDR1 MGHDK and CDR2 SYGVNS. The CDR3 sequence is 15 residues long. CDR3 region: CASSGTGSSTGELFF. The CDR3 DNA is TGTGCCAGCAGCGGGACAGGGTCCTCCACCGGGGAGCTGTTTTTT. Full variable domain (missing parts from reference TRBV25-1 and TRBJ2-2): EADIYQTPRYLVIGTGKKITLECSQTMGHDKMYWYQQDPGMELHLIHYSYGVNSTEKGDLSSESTVSRIRTEHFPLTLESARPSHTSQYLCASSGTGSSTGELFFGEGSRLTVL.

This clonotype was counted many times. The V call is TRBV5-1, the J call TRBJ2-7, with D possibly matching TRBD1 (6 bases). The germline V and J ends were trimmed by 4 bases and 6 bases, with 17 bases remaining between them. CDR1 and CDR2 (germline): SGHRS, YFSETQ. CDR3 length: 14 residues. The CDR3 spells CASSQGTGSVEQYV. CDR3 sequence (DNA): TGCGCCAGCAGCCAAGGCACAGGGTCGGTCGAGCAGTACGTC.

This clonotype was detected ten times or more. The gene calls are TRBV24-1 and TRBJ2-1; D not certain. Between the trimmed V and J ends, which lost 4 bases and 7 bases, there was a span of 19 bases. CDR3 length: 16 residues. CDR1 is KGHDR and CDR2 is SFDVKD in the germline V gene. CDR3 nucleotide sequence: TGTGCCACCAGTGACCCACGGGCCCAGGCGTTAAATGAGCAGTTCTTC. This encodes CATSDPRAQALNEQFF.

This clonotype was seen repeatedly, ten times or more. The DNA of the CDR3 is TGCGCCAGCAGCCAACAGACAGGGTACACAGATACGCAGTATTTT. It codes for CASSQQTGYTDTQYF. The rearrangement uses TRBV4-1 and TRBJ2-3; TRBD1 aligns across 7 bases. The germline CDR1 and CDR2 sequences are MGHRA and YSYEKL. The CDR3 length is 15 residues. J lost 2 bases, V lost 2 bases, and 4 bases had no gene match.

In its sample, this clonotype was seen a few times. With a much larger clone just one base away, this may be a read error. In DNA, the CDR3 is TGCAGTGCTAGAAAGGGCAGAAAGAACACTGAAGCTTTCTTT. Encoded protein: CSARKGRKNTEAFF. The chain combines TRBV20-1 with TRBJ1-1; no clear D gene. V shed 2 bases and J shed 1 base, with 11 bases lying between them. The germline V gene has CDR1 DFQATT and CDR2 SNEGSKA (reference sequence). This CDR3 is built from 14 residues.

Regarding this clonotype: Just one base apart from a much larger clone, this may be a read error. DNA for the CDR3: TGTGCCAGCAGCCAAAGGGGGCTCGGAGCTTTCTTT. Protein product: CASSQRGLGAFF. The chain uses TRBV7-2 and TRBJ1-1; 7 bases agree with TRBD1. Unmatched junction bases numbered 7, after V lost 5 bases and J lost 10 bases. The CDR3 is made up of 12 amino acids. Germline CDR1 reads SGHTA; CDR2 reads FQGNSA.

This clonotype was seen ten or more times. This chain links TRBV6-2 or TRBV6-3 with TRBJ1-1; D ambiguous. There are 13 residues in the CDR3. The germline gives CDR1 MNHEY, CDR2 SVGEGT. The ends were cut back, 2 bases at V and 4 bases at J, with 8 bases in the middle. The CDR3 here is CASSYNWGTEAFF. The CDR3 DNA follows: TGTGCCAGCAGTTACAATTGGGGCACTGAAGCTTTCTTT.

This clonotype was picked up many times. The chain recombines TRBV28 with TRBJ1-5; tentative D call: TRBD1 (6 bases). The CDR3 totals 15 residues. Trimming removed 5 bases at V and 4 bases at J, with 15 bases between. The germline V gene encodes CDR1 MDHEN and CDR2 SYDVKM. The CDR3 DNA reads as TGTGCCAGCAGTCCCTCGACAGGTTGGAATCAGCCCCAGCATTTT. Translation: CASSPSTGWNQPQHF.